Below, 3 T cell receptor beta chains from the same sample are listed, as sequenced in a study of shared clonotypes between healthy human individuals. Data came from immunoSEQ multiplex PCR; TCRdb stores just in-frame clones and leaves some out. The repertoire consists of 760,000 or so clones, with around 96% occurring once and the leading ten covering about 0.25%. Naive CD8 populations comprised CD45RO-negative cells positively selected for CCR7, excluding terminally differentiated effector memory CD45RA+ cells. What was sequenced was naive CD8+ T cells sorted from blood. The receptors here all came from a man under 40 in good health.

The CDR3 is CASSEGFYGYTF. The CDR3 coding sequence is TGTGCCAGCAGTGAGGGTTTCTATGGCTACACCTTC. This chain uses TRBV2 with TRBJ1-2; D gene unclear. The ends were cut back, 3 bases at V and 4 bases at J, with 6 bases in the middle. CDR3 size: 12 residues. The germline CDR1 and CDR2 sequences are SNHLY and FYNNEI.

The chain joins TRBV27 to TRBJ2-7; D tentatively fits TRBD1 or TRBD2 (5 bases each). This CDR3 is built from 14 residues. Trimming removed 3 bases at V and 4 bases at J, with 13 bases between. From germline, CDR1 is MNHEY and CDR2 SMNVEV (reference sequence). The CDR3 nucleotides read TGTGCCAGCAGTTTCCGGGACCCGTCTTACGAGCAGTACTTC. Its protein is CASSFRDPSYEQYF.

As regards this clone: The sample holds other DNA sequences that translate to the same CDR3. The rearrangement joins TRBV27 to TRBJ2-7; a possible D gene is TRBD1 (5 bases). Germline CDR1 MNHEY, CDR2 SMNVEV (reference sequence). Trimming removed 3 bases at V and 1 base at J, with 10 bases between. The CDR3 consists of 14 residues. CDR3 loop: CASSLGQGSYEQYF. The CDR3 coding sequence is TGTGCCAGCAGTTTGGGCCAGGGTTCCTACGAGCAGTACTTC.